The present TCR beta chain was sequenced within a study of shared clonotypes between healthy human individuals. This was a deep-level run. Using immunoSEQ multiplex PCR, the repertoire was profiled, and TCRdb retains in-frame clones only, with some absent. The data show some 2.3 million clones, with approximately 95% seen just once and roughly 0.36% held by the top ten. In the case of this clone: Its antigen remains unknown.

CDR3 length: 16 amino acids. V lost 3 bases to trimming and J lost 0 bases; unmatched junction nucleotides: 5. From germline, CDR1 is SGHRS and CDR2 YFSETQ. Only Caucasian adults living in Nashville, Tennessee made up the donor group. Findings and limits, study-wide: The rarefaction results pointed to incomplete sorted-subset sequencing despite large depth.

This chain uses TRBV5-1 with TRBJ2-2, with 7 bases fitting TRBD1. This clonotype was sampled from a man aged 18 to 30 in good health. Some clones in this sample may be carry-over from other donors' samples. Sequenced material: naive CD4+ T cells from PBMCs. Subset specified: CD45RA+ positively selected. CDR3 amino acids: CASSSLGTANTGELFF. The CDR3 nucleotides read TGCGCCAGCAGCTCCCTCGGGACAGCGAACACCGGGGAGCTGTTTTTT.